This passage covers 25 T cell receptor beta chains from one sample sequenced in a study of T cell changes during pregnancy in multiple sclerosis. Libraries were prepared by immunoSEQ multiplex PCR; TCRdb keeps only in-frame clonotypes and omits some of them. The sample carries fewer than 40,000 clones, around 90% recorded once. This specimen consisted of CD4+ T cells from peripheral blood mononuclear cells, obtained after pregnancy. These receptors were collected from a female donor in good health, enrolled as a control in a pregnancy study.

This chain links TRBV9 with TRBJ2-1; TRBD2 matches at 9 bases. V was clipped by 0 bases and J by 8 bases; unmatched bases: 6. There are 15 residues in the CDR3. Germline CDR1 SGDLS, CDR2 YYNGEE. CDR3 amino acids: CASSVESAGGDEQFF. CDR3 in DNA: TGTGCCAGCAGCGTAGAGAGCGCGGGAGGGGATGAGCAGTTCTTC.

This sequence joins TRBV19 and TRBJ1-3, with 7 bases aligning to TRBD1. CDR3 length equals 14 residues. The V and J ends lost 5 bases and 2 bases, in that order; junction bases with no gene match: 3. CDR1 is LNHDA, CDR2 SQIVND, per germline (reference sequence). The CDR3 sequence: CASSRGQAGNTIYF. DNA of the CDR3: TGTGCCAGTAGTCGCGGACAGGCTGGAAACACCATATATTTT.

This sequence joins TRBV10-3 and TRBJ2-3; D possibly corresponds to TRBD2 (6 bases). V was pared by 3 bases and J by 6 bases, with 13 bases between. Germline assignment: CDR1 ENHRY and CDR2 SYGVKD. The CDR3 loop spans 14 amino acids. The CDR3: CAISDGTAGDTQYF. The CDR3, as DNA: TGTGCCATCAGTGACGGGACTGCAGGGGATACGCAGTATTTT.

Remarks on this clone: Other DNA sequences in the sample encode the same CDR3. The chain is built from TRBV6-5 and TRBJ2-1; 8 bases agree with TRBD2. The J segment lost 5 bases and the V segment lost 6 bases, leaving 6 bases of the junction unmatched. This CDR3 spans 14 amino acids. CDR1 is MNHEY and CDR2 is SVGAGI in the germline V gene. The CDR3: CASRDGLADNEQFF. CDR3 sequence (DNA): TGTGCCAGCAGGGATGGACTAGCAGACAATGAGCAGTTCTTC.

V is TRBV19 and J is TRBJ2-4; 7 bases agree with TRBD1. V was pared by 4 bases and J by 7 bases, with 10 bases of the junction left unmatched. This CDR3 region has 15 residues. Germline V lookup: CDR1 LNHDA, CDR2 SQIVND (reference sequence). The CDR3 loop reads CASSRDSFLGNIQYF. CDR3 sequence (DNA): TGTGCCAGTAGTAGGGACAGCTTTCTTGGGAACATTCAGTACTTC.

V usage is TRBV7-8 and J usage is TRBJ1-1; unclear D gene. The germline CDR1 and CDR2 sequences are SGHVS and FQNEAQ. Between the trimmed V and J ends, which lost 0 bases and 11 bases, there was a span of 13 bases. This CDR3 region has 13 residues. The CDR3 region is CASSLAGDRGAFF. The CDR3 bases are TGTGCCAGCAGCTTAGCGGGCGATAGAGGGGCTTTCTTT.

This clone was seen a single time. V and J are TRBV16 and TRBJ2-3; 9 nucleotides agree with TRBD2. This CDR3 spans 13 amino acids. Germline V lookup: CDR1 KGHSY, CDR2 FQNENV. The V segment lost 8 bases and the J segment 12 bases; nucleotides outside the gene matches: 12. CDR3 loop: CASASLAGESQYF. CDR3 in DNA: TGTGCCAGCGCATCTTTAGCGGGAGAATCTCAGTATTTT.

The chain employs TRBV6-6 and TRBJ2-5; 7 positions agree with TRBD2. The CDR3 covers 15 residues. V trimming: 5 bases; J trimming: 5 bases; junction bases outside the gene matches: 11. CDR1 MNHNY and CDR2 SVGAGI come from the germline V gene (reference sequence). Here the CDR3 reads CASSPPGGPRETQYF. The CDR3 DNA reads as TGTGCCAGCAGTCCCCCGGGGGGACCAAGGGAGACCCAGTACTTC.

The count of this clone is one. The V call is TRBV7-8, the J call TRBJ1-4; 7 nucleotides agree with TRBD1. CDR1 and CDR2 (germline): SGHVS, FQNEAQ. V shed 6 bases and J 6 bases; nucleotides not matched to a gene: 7. This CDR3 contains 14 residues. The CDR3 bases are TGTGCCAGCAGGTACAGGGGAAAAGATGAAAAACTGTTTTTT. Translated, it gives CASRYRGKDEKLFF.

This rearrangement joins TRBV19 to TRBJ1-1, with 7 bases matching TRBD1. CDR3 length: 14 amino acids. The germline V gene has CDR1 LNHDA and CDR2 SQIVND (reference sequence). Trimming took 5 bases from V and 0 from J; bases not matched to a gene: 3. The CDR3 here is CASSAGGMNTEAFF. The CDR3 coding sequence is TGTGCCAGTAGTGCAGGGGGAATGAACACTGAAGCTTTCTTT.

The V call is TRBV7-9, the J call TRBJ1-4; 7 bases align to TRBD1. Germline lookup yields CDR1 SEHNR and CDR2 FQNEAQ (reference sequence). This CDR3 region has 15 residues. V dropped 4 bases and J dropped 3; count of bases not matched to a gene: 5. The CDR3 region is CASSSDRVANEKLFF. In DNA form, the CDR3 reads TGTGCCAGCAGCTCCGACAGGGTCGCTAATGAAAAACTGTTTTTT.

This clone was counted once. The CDR3 DNA reads TGTGCCAGCAGCTTTCTCAGGGGAGGCAATCAGCCCCAGCATTTT. Residues: CASSFLRGGNQPQHF. The V and J genes are TRBV5-5 and TRBJ1-5; D possibly corresponds to TRBD1 (6 bases). The germline V gene encodes CDR1 SGHKS and CDR2 YYEKEE (reference sequence). V was clipped by 2 bases and J by 2 bases, with 11 bases between them. The CDR3 sequence is 15 residues long.

The chain uses TRBV2 and TRBJ2-3, with 9 bases fitting TRBD2. The V gene's germline CDR1 is SNHLY and CDR2 FYNNEI. V shed 4 bases and J 3 bases; nucleotides not matched to a gene: 5. This CDR3 comprises 15 residues. The CDR3 bases are TGTGCCAGCAGTGGTCTAGCGGGGCCTACAGATACGCAGTATTTT. The encoded protein is CASSGLAGPTDTQYF.

J is TRBJ2-2 and V is TRBV27; unclear D gene. Germline loops: CDR1 MNHEY, CDR2 SMNVEV (reference sequence). Trimming removed 2 bases from V and 2 bases from J, with 9 bases in between. The length of the CDR3 is 15 residues. The CDR3 sequence: CASSLGRLNTGELFF. The CDR3 bases are TGTGCCAGCAGTTTAGGGCGTCTTAACACCGGGGAGCTGTTTTTT.

The gene calls are TRBV7-9 and TRBJ2-5; 7 nucleotides line up with TRBD1. The CDR3 is made up of 15 amino acids. Germline lookup yields CDR1 SEHNR and CDR2 FQNEAQ (reference sequence). V lost 0 bases to trimming and J lost 4 bases; unmatched junction nucleotides: 5. This CDR3 reads CASSLAIGTVETQYF. DNA of the CDR3: TGTGCCAGCAGCTTAGCCATCGGGACAGTAGAGACCCAGTACTTC. The variable domain in full, with the rest retrieved from reference TRBV7-9 and TRBJ2-5, is DTGVSQNPRHKITKRGQNVTFRCDPISEHNRLYWYRQTLGQGPEFLTYFQNEAQLEKSRLLSDRFSAERPKGSFSTLEIQRTEQGDSAMYLCASSLAIGTVETQYFGPGTRLLVL.

V is TRBV6-4 and J is TRBJ2-1; D perhaps matches TRBD2 (6 bases). Germline lookup yields CDR1 MRHNA and CDR2 SNTAGT. The CDR3 is made up of 16 amino acids. The V and J ends lost 0 bases and 7 bases respectively, with 16 bases between them. The DNA of the CDR3 is TGTGCCAGCAGTGACTCTACGAGGGAGGCGGGGAATGAGCAGTTCTTC. Protein sequence: CASSDSTREAGNEQFF.

The chain uses TRBV6-1 and TRBJ1-5, with a tentative D call TRBD1 (5 bases). The CDR3 is 13 amino acids. V shed 6 bases and J shed 5 bases, with 11 bases lying between them. CDR1 and CDR2 (germline): MNHNS, SASEGT. The CDR3 coding sequence is TGTGCCAGCAGGGACCAGGGTTATCAGCCCCAGCATTTT. It yields the protein CASRDQGYQPQHF.

CDR3 DNA sequence: TGTGCCAGCTCACCAACAACAGGGCAGAACACTGAAGCTTTCTTT. Residues: CASSPTTGQNTEAFF. The gene calls are TRBV18 and TRBJ1-1; tentatively, D is TRBD1 (6 bases). This CDR3 has 15 amino acids. The V end was cut by 2 bases, the J end by 1 base, with 11 bases between. Germline values: CDR1 KGHSH, CDR2 LQKENI.

V and J are TRBV27 and TRBJ2-3, with D perhaps matching TRBD2 (6 bases). Germline values: CDR1 MNHEY, CDR2 SMNVEV (reference sequence). Deletions cut 2 bases from V and 7 bases from J, with 10 bases between. The CDR3 runs to 13 residues. The CDR3 DNA follows: TGTGCCAGCAGTTTAGGGGGGATGAATACGCAGTATTTT. Amino acid sequence: CASSLGGMNTQYF.

The rearrangement joins TRBV29-1 to TRBJ1-4; TRBD1 might be the D (6 bases). The CDR3 contains 13 residues. V was shortened by 7 bases and J by 0 bases, with 9 bases between the two germline ends. In germline, CDR1 is SQVTM, CDR2 ANQGSEA. The CDR3 loop is CSARQATNEKLFF. In DNA, the CDR3 is TGCAGCGCCCGACAGGCAACTAATGAAAAACTGTTTTTT.

The genes are TRBV29-1 and TRBJ2-1, with 7 bases matching TRBD1. The germline V gene encodes CDR1 SQVTM and CDR2 ANQGSEA. This CDR3 contains 14 residues. V shed 4 bases and J 4 bases; nucleotides not matched to a gene: 7. The CDR3 is CSVAGTENYNEQFF. As DNA, the CDR3 is TGCAGCGTTGCCGGGACAGAGAATTACAATGAGCAGTTCTTC.

The chain is built from TRBV10-3 and TRBJ1-1; 10 bases are a match to TRBD1. Trimming took 0 bases from V and 3 from J; bases not matched to a gene: 7. Germline V gene lookup returns CDR1 ENHRY and CDR2 SYGVKD. The CDR3 runs to 17 residues. CDR3 protein: CAISESDRGLGDTEAFF. CDR3 DNA sequence: TGTGCCATCAGTGAGTCTGACAGGGGGCTCGGTGACACTGAAGCTTTCTTT.

The rearrangement links TRBV30 to TRBJ1-2; TRBD1 matches 7 bases. Trimming took 1 base from V and 6 from J; bases not matched to a gene: 8. The CDR3 spans 14 residues. CDR1 is GTSNPN, CDR2 SVGIG, per germline (reference sequence). The CDR3 nucleotides are TGTGCCTGGAGTGGCGGGACAGTGCTTGATGGCTACACCTTC. Encoded protein: CAWSGGTVLDGYTF.

V gene TRBV30 combines with J gene TRBJ1-5; 7 positions match TRBD1. The junction had 6 bases not matched to a gene; V was cut back by 3 bases and J by 7 bases. The CDR3 contains 13 residues. Germline V lookup: CDR1 GTSNPN, CDR2 SVGIG (reference sequence). This CDR3 is CAWRTGVRQPQHF. CDR3 bases: TGTGCCTGGAGAACAGGGGTTCGGCAGCCCCAGCATTTT.

The chain is built from TRBV7-2 and TRBJ2-1; D remains unclear. CDR3 length equals 12 residues. Germline V gene data show CDR1 as SGHTA and CDR2 as FQGNSA. V was pared by 5 bases and J by 3 bases, with 5 bases between. CDR3 in amino acids: CASSQNYNEQFF. The CDR3, as DNA: TGTGCCAGCAGCCAAAACTACAATGAGCAGTTCTTC.